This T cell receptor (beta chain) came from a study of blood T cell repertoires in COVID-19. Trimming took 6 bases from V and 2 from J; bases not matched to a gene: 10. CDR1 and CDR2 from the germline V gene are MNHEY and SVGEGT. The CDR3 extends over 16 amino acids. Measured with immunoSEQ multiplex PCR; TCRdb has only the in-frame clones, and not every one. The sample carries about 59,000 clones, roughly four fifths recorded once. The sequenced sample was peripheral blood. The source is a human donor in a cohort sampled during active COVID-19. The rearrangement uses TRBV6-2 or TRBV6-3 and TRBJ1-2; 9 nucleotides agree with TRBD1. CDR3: CASSRPAGQGNYGYTF. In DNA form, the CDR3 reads TGTGCCAGCAGCCGCCCGGCGGGACAGGGAAACTATGGCTACACCTTC.